These 24 T cell receptor beta chains were sequenced from one sample in a study of blood T cell dynamics during melanoma immunotherapy. Assay used: immunoSEQ multiplex PCR; TCRdb lists only in-frame clones, some missing. The sample records fewer than 11,000 clones, 70% to 90% being singletons. Stated time point: pre-treatment baseline. The specimen comprised blood, sampled from a patient treated with checkpoint blockade. These receptors originate from a human donor with melanoma.

V is TRBV9 and J is TRBJ2-1, with 8 bases lining up with TRBD2. V was pared by 1 base and J by 3 bases, with 3 bases of the junction left unmatched. The CDR3 length is 15 residues. Germline loops: CDR1 SGDLS, CDR2 YYNGEE. CDR3 DNA sequence: TGTGCCAGCAGCGTAAGCGGGAGTTTCTACAATGAGCAGTTCTTC. It yields the protein CASSVSGSFYNEQFF.

The chain is built from TRBV11-2 and TRBJ2-7; possibly TRBD2 for D (6 bases). Germline V gene data show CDR1 as SGHAT and CDR2 as FQNNGV. V lost 3 bases and J 12 bases, leaving 12 bases between the germline ends. This CDR3 has 11 amino acids. CDR3 loop: CASSLGGDTYF. The CDR3 DNA reads as TGTGCCAGCAGCTTGGGGGGAGATACGTACTTC.

The V gene is TRBV7-2, the J gene TRBJ1-2; D gene uncertain. V lost 0 bases and J lost 4, with 9 bases in between. The CDR3 contains 14 residues. Germline assignment: CDR1 SGHTA and CDR2 FQGNSA. The CDR3: CASSLAFPGYGYTF. The DNA for the CDR3 is TGTGCCAGCAGCTTAGCGTTTCCAGGCTATGGCTACACCTTC.

The chain recombines TRBV6-5 with TRBJ2-7; D assignment may be TRBD1 or TRBD2 (5 bases each). Germline lookup yields CDR1 MNHEY and CDR2 SVGAGI. V lost 6 bases, J lost 2 bases, and 14 bases lay in between. This CDR3 is 14 amino acids long. The CDR3 region is CASRRGDGPYEQYF. CDR3 in DNA: TGTGCCAGCAGGAGAGGGGACGGACCCTACGAGCAGTACTTC.

The rearrangement joins TRBV7-8 to TRBJ1-2, with D possibly matching TRBD1 (5 bases). Trimming removed 2 bases at V and 1 base at J, with 11 bases between. Per the germline V gene, CDR1 is SGHVS and CDR2 is FQNEAQ. The CDR3 is 15 amino acids. The CDR3 DNA reads TGTGCCAGCAGCTTATGGGGCCCCCGTAACTATGGCTACACCTTC. Amino acids: CASSLWGPRNYGYTF.

The CDR3 loop reads CASSRGTGGTQPQHF. As DNA, the CDR3 is TGTGCCAGTAGTAGAGGAACAGGGGGCACTCAGCCCCAGCATTTT. This chain connects TRBV19 to TRBJ1-5; 9 bases map to TRBD1. The CDR3 is 15 residues long. The J segment lost 6 bases and the V segment lost 4 bases, leaving 7 bases of the junction unmatched. Germline lookup yields CDR1 LNHDA and CDR2 SQIVND (reference sequence).

V and J are TRBV18 and TRBJ1-2, with 8 bases fitting TRBD1. The CDR3 has 14 amino acids. The ends lost 6 bases at V and 4 bases at J; junction bases unmatched: 7. CDR1 and CDR2 from the germline V gene are KGHSH and LQKENI. CDR3 nucleotide sequence: TGTGCCAGCTCGACAGGGGTCACCCTCTATGGCTACACCTTC. This gives the protein CASSTGVTLYGYTF.

This clone occurred once. The chain has TRBV7-4 and TRBJ1-1; D is unresolved. Germline V gene sequence: CDR1 SGHVT, CDR2 SQSDAQ. There are 13 residues in the CDR3. V lost 2 bases to trimming and J lost 1 base, with 5 bases between them. CDR3 sequence (DNA): TGTGCCAGCAGCTTAACCACGAACACTGAAGCTTTCTTT. The encoded protein is CASSLTTNTEAFF.

The V call is TRBV5-4, the J call TRBJ2-5; tentative D call: TRBD2 (7 bases). V was pared by 2 bases and J by 4 bases, with 12 bases between. In germline, CDR1 is SGHNT, CDR2 YYREEE (reference sequence). The CDR3 runs 14 residues. The CDR3 DNA is TGTGCCAGCAGCTTTCGGGGGGCGCGAGAGACCCAGTACTTC. Protein: CASSFRGARETQYF.

This clone occurred a few times. This sequence joins TRBV30 and TRBJ1-2; tentative D call: TRBD1 (6 bases). V lost 4 bases, J lost 2 bases, and 14 bases lay in between. Germline V gene data show CDR1 as GTSNPN and CDR2 as SVGIG (reference sequence). This CDR3 has 14 amino acids. The DNA for the CDR3 is TGTGCCTGGATGGGGGCCCCAGGCAACTATGGCTACACCTTC. Encoded protein: CAWMGAPGNYGYTF.

The rearrangement links TRBV5-1 to TRBJ2-5; 7 positions match TRBD2. Germline lookup yields CDR1 SGHRS and CDR2 YFSETQ. CDR3 length equals 14 residues. V lost 4 bases to trimming and J lost 3 bases; unmatched junction nucleotides: 6. The CDR3 spells CASSTTAGKETQYF. CDR3 nucleotide sequence: TGCGCCAGCAGCACCACAGCGGGAAAAGAGACCCAGTACTTC.

The chain carries TRBV28 and TRBJ1-5; D is perhaps TRBD1 (5 bases). CDR3 length: 14 amino acids. V gave up 7 bases and J gave up 2 bases, with 12 bases separating them. Looked up from germline, CDR1 is MDHEN and CDR2 is SYDVKM. CDR3 protein: CASTAQVGNQPQHF. For the CDR3, the DNA is TGTGCCAGCACGGCACAGGTTGGCAATCAGCCCCAGCATTTT.

This rearrangement joins TRBV5-6 to TRBJ1-6; D not certain. The germline CDR1 and CDR2 sequences are SGHDT and YYEEEE. Between the trimmed V and J ends, which lost 0 bases and 7 bases, there was a span of 8 bases. This CDR3 has 14 residues. CDR3 sequence: CASSLGVLNSPLHF. CDR3 nucleotide sequence: TGTGCCAGCAGCTTGGGGGTACTAAATTCACCCCTCCACTTT. The variable domain in full, completed from reference TRBV5-6 and TRBJ1-6, reads DAGVTQSPTHLIKTRGQQVTLRCSPKSGHDTVSWYQQALGQGPQFIFQYYEEEERQRGNFPDRFSGHQFPNYSSELNVNALLLGDSALYLCASSLGVLNSPLHFGNGTRLTVT.

The chain uses TRBV7-9 and TRBJ2-4; D perhaps matches TRBD1 (5 bases). The CDR3 sequence is 17 residues long. V shed 5 bases and J shed 0 bases, with 17 bases lying between them. Germline values: CDR1 SEHNR, CDR2 FQNEAQ (reference sequence). In DNA form, the CDR3 reads TGTGCCAGCAGCGTCGACAGTGCTGCCCTAGCCAAAAACATTCAGTACTTC. Encoded protein: CASSVDSAALAKNIQYF. The full variable domain, with the rest looked up from reference TRBV7-9 and TRBJ2-4, is DTGVSQNPRHKITKRGQNVTFRCDPISEHNRLYWYRQTLGQGPEFLTYFQNEAQLEKSRLLSDRFSAERPKGSFSTLEIQRTEQGDSAMYLCASSVDSAALAKNIQYFGAGTRLSVL.

This clone was seen just once. This chain uses TRBV29-1 with TRBJ1-2; D is possibly TRBD1 (5 bases). The CDR3 loop spans 12 amino acids. The V end lost 3 bases, the J end lost 8 bases, and 13 bases lay between the germline ends. CDR1 and CDR2 from the germline V gene are SQVTM and ANQGSEA. The CDR3 reads CSVEGVLGGYTF. For the CDR3, the DNA is TGCAGCGTTGAGGGGGTACTTGGCGGCTACACCTTC.

The V gene is TRBV11-2, the J gene TRBJ2-1; TRBD2 aligns across 12 bases. Trimming cost V 6 bases and J 7 bases; bases outside gene matches: 7. Germline values: CDR1 SGHAT, CDR2 FQNNGV. The CDR3 consists of 15 residues. CDR3 in amino acids: CASRRLAGVRNEQFF. CDR3 DNA sequence: TGTGCCAGCAGAAGACTAGCGGGAGTTCGGAATGAGCAGTTCTTC.

The rearrangement links TRBV30 to TRBJ1-1, with a weak D call TRBD1 (5 bases). Between the trimmed V and J ends, which lost 6 bases and 5 bases, there was a span of 22 bases. Germline V gene lookup returns CDR1 GTSNPN and CDR2 SVGIG (reference sequence). The CDR3 runs to 15 residues. CDR3: CACVLTETQGTEAFF. The CDR3 DNA follows: TGTGCCTGTGTTTTAACGGAGACCCAGGGAACTGAAGCTTTCTTT. Complete variable domain (other parts from reference TRBV30 and TRBJ1-1): SQTIHQWPATLVQPVGSPLSLECTVEGTSNPNLYWYRQAAGRGLQLLFYSVGIGQISSEVPQNLSASRPQDRQFILSSKKLLLSDSGFYLCACVLTETQGTEAFFGQGTRLTVV.

This chain links TRBV7-2 with TRBJ2-1; 16 nucleotides line up with TRBD2. This CDR3 is built from 16 residues. V lost 4 bases and J lost 8; bases outside the gene matches: 5. CDR1 and CDR2 from the germline V gene are SGHTA and FQGNSA. The CDR3 DNA reads as TGTGCCAGCAGCTCGGGACTAGCGGGAGGGTGGGATGAGCAGTTCTTC. This encodes CASSSGLAGGWDEQFF.

This clone was counted a single time. The gene calls are TRBV28 and TRBJ1-2, with D possibly TRBD1 on 5 matching bases. The CDR3 length is 12 residues. The V end was cut by 5 bases, the J end by 4 bases, with 8 bases between. Germline V gene lookup returns CDR1 MDHEN and CDR2 SYDVKM. The CDR3 nucleotides read TGTGCCAGCAGTCTCGGGGCCTATGGCTACACCTTC. This sequence encodes CASSLGAYGYTF.

The chain uses TRBV6-1 and TRBJ2-5; D gene unclear. The V gene lost 5 bases and the J gene lost 2 bases, with 9 bases spanning the gap. The CDR3 runs 13 residues. CDR1 is MNHNS and CDR2 is SASEGT in the germline V gene. CDR3 protein: CASSFEWQETQYF. DNA of the CDR3: TGTGCCAGCAGTTTCGAGTGGCAAGAGACCCAGTACTTC.

The rearrangement links TRBV5-1 to TRBJ2-5, with D tentatively TRBD1 or TRBD2 (5 bases each). This CDR3 has 15 amino acids. Trimming took off 4 bases at V and 1 base at J, with 14 bases between the two ends. Germline CDR1 and CDR2: SGHRS and YFSETQ. The DNA of the CDR3 is TGCGCCAGCAGCCCCGGCGCAGGGACCCAAGAGACCCAGTACTTC. Amino acid sequence: CASSPGAGTQETQYF.

The sample holds one count of this clone. In DNA form, the CDR3 reads TGTGCCAGCAGCTTTGGAACAGGCCCTAGCAATGAGCAGTTCTTC. Translating it yields CASSFGTGPSNEQFF. The chain recombines TRBV7-9 with TRBJ2-1; D is possibly TRBD1 (5 bases). CDR1 and CDR2 from the germline V gene are SEHNR and FQNEAQ (reference sequence). The CDR3 spans 15 residues. Trimming pared 3 bases from V and 6 bases from J, leaving 15 bases between.

The V and J genes are TRBV6-1 and TRBJ2-5; 8 bases agree with TRBD1. Germline V gives CDR1 MNHNS, CDR2 SASEGT. V was clipped by 0 bases and J by 7 bases; unmatched bases: 10. The CDR3 extends over 16 amino acids. The CDR3 bases are TGTGCCAGCAGTGAAGCTGGGACAGGCCCGGTCGGGACCCAGTACTTC. Residues: CASSEAGTGPVGTQYF.

Here the CDR3 reads CASSQTVDSGNTIYF. In nucleotides, the CDR3 is TGCGCCAGCAGCCAGACGGTAGACTCTGGAAACACCATATATTTT. The rearrangement joins TRBV5-1 to TRBJ1-3; the D is unclear. Germline V gene data show CDR1 as SGHRS and CDR2 as YFSETQ. V gave up 4 bases and J gave up 0 bases, with 11 bases separating them. The CDR3 has 15 residues.